Sequencing of this TCR beta chain was carried out in a study of control samples from healthy donors and cancer patients. Data came from immunoSEQ multiplex PCR; TCRdb stores just in-frame clones and leaves some out. This sample has more than 150,000 clones; around 93% occur once, and the top ten carry more than 1.1%. CDR1 and CDR2 from the germline V gene are MNHNS and SASEGT. The CDR3 totals 18 residues. Trimming took 0 bases from V and 4 from J, leaving 16 bases between them. This clonotype was obtained from a young man in good health. The J gene is TRBJ1-6, the V gene TRBV6-1; possibly TRBD1 for D (5 bases). The specimen sequenced was blood. The CDR3 DNA is TGTGCCAGCAGTGAAGCGACCCCCGGACACAATTATAATTCACCCCTCCACTTT. Translated: CASSEATPGHNYNSPLHF.